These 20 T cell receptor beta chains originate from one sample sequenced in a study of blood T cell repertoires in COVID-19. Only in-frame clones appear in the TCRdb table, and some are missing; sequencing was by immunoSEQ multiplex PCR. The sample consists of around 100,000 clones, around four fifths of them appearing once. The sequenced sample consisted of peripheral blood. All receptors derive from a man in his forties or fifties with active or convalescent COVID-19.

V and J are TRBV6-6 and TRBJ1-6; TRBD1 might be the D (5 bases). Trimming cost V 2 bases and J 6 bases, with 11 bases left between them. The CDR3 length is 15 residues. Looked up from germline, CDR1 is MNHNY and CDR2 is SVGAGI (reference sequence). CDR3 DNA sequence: TGTGCCAGCAGTTACGGGGGGGAAGGTAATTCACCCCTCCACTTT. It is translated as CASSYGGEGNSPLHF.

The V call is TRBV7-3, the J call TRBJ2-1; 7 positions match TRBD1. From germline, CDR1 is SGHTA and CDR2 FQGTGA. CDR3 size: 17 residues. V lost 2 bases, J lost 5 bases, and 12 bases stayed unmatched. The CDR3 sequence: CASSLAPQGGRNNEQFF. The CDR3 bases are TGTGCCAGCAGCTTAGCCCCCCAAGGGGGCCGAAACAATGAGCAGTTCTTC. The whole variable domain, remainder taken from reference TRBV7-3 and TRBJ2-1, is GAGVSQTPSNKVTEKGKYVELRCDPISGHTALYWYRQSLGQGPEFLIYFQGTGAADDSGLPNDRFFAVRPEGSVSTLKIQRTERGDSAVYLCASSLAPQGGRNNEQFFGPGTRLTVL.

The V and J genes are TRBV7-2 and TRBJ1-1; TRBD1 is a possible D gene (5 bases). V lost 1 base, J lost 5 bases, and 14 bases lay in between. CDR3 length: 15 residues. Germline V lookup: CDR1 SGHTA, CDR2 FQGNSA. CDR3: CASSLVGGAGTEAFF. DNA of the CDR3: TGTGCCAGCAGCTTAGTAGGCGGGGCGGGAACTGAAGCTTTCTTT.

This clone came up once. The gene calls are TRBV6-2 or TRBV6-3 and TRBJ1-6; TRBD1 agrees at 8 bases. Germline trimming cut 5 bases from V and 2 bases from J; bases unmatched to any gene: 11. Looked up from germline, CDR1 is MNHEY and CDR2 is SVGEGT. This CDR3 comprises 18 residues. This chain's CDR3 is CASSHGRGRLPYNSPLHF. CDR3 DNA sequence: TGTGCCAGCAGTCACGGCAGGGGGCGTCTTCCCTATAATTCACCCCTCCACTTT.

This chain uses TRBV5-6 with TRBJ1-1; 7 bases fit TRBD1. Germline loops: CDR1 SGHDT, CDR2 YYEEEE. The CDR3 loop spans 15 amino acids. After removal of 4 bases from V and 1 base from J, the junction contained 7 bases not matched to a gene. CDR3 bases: TGTGCCAGCAGCGACACAGGGGTGAGGAACACTGAAGCTTTCTTT. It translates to CASSDTGVRNTEAFF.

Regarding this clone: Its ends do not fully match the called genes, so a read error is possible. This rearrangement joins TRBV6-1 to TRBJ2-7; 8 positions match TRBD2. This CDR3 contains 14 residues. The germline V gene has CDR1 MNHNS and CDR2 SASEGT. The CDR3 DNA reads TGTGCCAGCAGTGAACTTGGGCTAGCGGGCTCGATAAACTTC. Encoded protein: CASSELGLAGSINF.

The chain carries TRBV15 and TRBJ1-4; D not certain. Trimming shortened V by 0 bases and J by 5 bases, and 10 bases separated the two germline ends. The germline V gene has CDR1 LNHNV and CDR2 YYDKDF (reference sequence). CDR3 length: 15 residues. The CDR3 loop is CATSRERGSNEKLFF. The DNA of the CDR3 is TGTGCCACCAGCAGAGAACGGGGTTCCAATGAAAAACTGTTTTTT.

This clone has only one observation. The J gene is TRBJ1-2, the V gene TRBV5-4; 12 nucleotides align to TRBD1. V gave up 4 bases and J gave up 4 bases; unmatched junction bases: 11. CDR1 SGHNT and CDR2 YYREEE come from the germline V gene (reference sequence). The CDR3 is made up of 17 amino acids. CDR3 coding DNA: TGTGCCAGCAGCCCCGGGACAGGGGGCGCCCCTACCTATGGCTACACCTTC. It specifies CASSPGTGGAPTYGYTF.

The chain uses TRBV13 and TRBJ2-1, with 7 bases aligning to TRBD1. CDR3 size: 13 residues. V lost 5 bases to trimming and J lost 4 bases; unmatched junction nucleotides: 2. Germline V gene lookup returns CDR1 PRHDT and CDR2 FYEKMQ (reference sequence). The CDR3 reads CASSGTAYNEQFF. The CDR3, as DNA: TGTGCCAGCAGCGGGACAGCTTACAATGAGCAGTTCTTC.

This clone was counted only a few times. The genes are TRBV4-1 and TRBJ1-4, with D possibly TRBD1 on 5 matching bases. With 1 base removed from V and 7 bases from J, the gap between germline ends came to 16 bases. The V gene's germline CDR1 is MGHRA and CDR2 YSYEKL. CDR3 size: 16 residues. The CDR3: CASSQGMGGELEKLFF. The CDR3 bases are TGCGCCAGCAGCCAAGGGATGGGGGGAGAGCTTGAAAAACTGTTTTTT.

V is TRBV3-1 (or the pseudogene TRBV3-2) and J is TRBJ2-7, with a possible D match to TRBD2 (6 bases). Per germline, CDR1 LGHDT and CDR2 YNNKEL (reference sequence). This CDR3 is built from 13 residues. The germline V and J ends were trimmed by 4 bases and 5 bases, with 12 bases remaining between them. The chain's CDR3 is CASSPTSPHEQYF. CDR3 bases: TGTGCCAGCAGCCCGACTAGTCCCCACGAGCAGTACTTC.

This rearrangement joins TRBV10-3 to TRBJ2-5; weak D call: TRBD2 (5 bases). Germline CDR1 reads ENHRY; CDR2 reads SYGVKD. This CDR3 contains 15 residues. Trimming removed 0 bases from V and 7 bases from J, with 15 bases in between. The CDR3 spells CAISESHSESRTQYF. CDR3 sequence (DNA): TGTGCCATCAGTGAGTCACATAGCGAGTCAAGGACCCAGTACTTC.

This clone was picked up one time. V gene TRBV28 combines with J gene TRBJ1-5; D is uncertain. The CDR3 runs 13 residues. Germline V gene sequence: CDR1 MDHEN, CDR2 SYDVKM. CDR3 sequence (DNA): TGTTCTTTGGCTGGAGGGCGCAATCAGCCCCAGCATTTT. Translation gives CSLAGGRNQPQHF.

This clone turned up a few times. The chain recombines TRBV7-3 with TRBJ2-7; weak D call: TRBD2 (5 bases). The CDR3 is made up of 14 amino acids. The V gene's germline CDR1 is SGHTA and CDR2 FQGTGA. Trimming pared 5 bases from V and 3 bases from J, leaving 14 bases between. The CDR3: CASSLGPGSYEQYF. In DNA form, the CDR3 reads TGTGCCAGCAGCCTCGGACCGGGAAGCTACGAGCAGTACTTC.

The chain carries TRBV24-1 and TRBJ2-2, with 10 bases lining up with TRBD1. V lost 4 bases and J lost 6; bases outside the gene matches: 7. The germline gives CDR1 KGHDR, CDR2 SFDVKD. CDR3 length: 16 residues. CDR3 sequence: CATSDETGGGSGELFF. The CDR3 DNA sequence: TGTGCCACCAGTGACGAGACAGGGGGCGGATCCGGGGAGCTGTTTTTT.

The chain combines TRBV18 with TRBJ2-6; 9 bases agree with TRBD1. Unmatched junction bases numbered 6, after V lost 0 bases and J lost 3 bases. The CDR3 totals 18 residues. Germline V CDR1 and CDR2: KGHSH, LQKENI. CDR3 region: CASSPPWTGEFGANVLTF. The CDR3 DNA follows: TGTGCCAGCTCACCACCGTGGACAGGGGAATTTGGGGCCAACGTCCTGACTTTC.

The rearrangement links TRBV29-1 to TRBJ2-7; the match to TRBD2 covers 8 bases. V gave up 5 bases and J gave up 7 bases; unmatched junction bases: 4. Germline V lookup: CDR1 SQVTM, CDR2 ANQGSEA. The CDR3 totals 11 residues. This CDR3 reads CSVRGGREQYF. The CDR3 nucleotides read TGCAGCGTTCGGGGGGGGCGAGAGCAGTACTTC.

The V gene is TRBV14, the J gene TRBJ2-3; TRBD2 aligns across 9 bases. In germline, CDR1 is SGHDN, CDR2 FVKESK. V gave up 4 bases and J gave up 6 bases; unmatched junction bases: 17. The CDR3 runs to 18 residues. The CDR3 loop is CASSLGMASGIRSDTQYF. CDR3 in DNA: TGTGCCAGCAGCCTAGGGATGGCTAGCGGGATTCGGTCCGATACGCAGTATTTT. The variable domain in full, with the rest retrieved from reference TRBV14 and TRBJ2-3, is EAGVTQFPSHSVIEKGQTVTLRCDPISGHDNLYWYRRVMGKEIKFLLHFVKESKQDESGMPNNRFLAERTGGTYSTLKVQPAELEDSGVYFCASSLGMASGIRSDTQYFGPGTRLTVL.

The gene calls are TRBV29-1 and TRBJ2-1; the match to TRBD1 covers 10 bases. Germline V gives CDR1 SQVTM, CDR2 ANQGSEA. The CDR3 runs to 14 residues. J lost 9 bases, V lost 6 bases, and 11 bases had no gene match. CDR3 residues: CSVARDRGGGEQFF. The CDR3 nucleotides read TGCAGCGTAGCCCGGGACAGGGGCGGGGGTGAGCAGTTCTTC.

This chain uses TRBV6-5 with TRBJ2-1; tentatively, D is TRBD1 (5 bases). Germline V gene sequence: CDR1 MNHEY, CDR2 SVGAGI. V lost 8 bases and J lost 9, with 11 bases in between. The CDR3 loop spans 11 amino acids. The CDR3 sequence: CASRAGIEQFF. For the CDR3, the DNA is TGTGCCAGCCGGGCAGGGATTGAGCAGTTCTTC.